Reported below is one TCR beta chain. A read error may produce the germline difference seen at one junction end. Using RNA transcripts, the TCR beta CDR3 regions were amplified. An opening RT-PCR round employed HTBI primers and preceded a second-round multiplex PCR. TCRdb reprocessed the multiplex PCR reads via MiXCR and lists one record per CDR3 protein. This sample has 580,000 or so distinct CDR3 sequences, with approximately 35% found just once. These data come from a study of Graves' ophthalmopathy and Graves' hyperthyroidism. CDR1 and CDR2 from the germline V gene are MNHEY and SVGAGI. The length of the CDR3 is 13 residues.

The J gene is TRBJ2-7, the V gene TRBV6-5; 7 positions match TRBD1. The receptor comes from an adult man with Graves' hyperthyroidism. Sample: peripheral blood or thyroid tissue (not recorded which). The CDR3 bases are TGTGCCAGCAGTTACGAGAAGGGGTCGGGACAGATGTTC. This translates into CASSYEKGSGQMF.